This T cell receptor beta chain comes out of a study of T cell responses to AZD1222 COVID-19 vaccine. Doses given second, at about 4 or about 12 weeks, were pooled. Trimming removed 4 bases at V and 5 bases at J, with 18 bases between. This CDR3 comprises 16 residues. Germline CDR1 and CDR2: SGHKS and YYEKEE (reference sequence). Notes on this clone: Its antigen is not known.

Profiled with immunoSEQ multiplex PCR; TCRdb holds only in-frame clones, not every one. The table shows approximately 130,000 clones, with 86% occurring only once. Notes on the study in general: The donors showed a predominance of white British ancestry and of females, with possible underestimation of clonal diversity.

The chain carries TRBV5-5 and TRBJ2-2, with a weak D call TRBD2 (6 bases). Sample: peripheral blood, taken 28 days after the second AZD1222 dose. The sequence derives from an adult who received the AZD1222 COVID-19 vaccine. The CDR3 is CASSPSPPEGTGELFF. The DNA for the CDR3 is TGTGCCAGCAGCCCATCTCCGCCGGAGGGGACCGGGGAGCTGTTTTTT.